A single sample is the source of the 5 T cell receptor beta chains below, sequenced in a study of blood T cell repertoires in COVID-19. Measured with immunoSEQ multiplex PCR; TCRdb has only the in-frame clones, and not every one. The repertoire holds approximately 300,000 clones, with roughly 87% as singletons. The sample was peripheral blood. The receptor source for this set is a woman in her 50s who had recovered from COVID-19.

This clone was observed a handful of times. The CDR3 loop is CASNGRGNYEQYF. CDR3 bases: TGTGCCAGCAATGGCCGGGGAAACTACGAGCAGTACTTC. This chain links TRBV27 with TRBJ2-7; perhaps TRBD2 as D (5 bases). The CDR3 totals 13 residues. Germline CDR1 is MNHEY and CDR2 is SMNVEV (reference sequence). V lost 7 bases, J lost 3 bases, and 13 bases lay in between.

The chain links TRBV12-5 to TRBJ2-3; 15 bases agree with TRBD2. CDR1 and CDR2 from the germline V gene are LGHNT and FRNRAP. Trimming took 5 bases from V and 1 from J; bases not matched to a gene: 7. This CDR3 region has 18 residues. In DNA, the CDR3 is TGTGCTAGTGGTAAAGGACTAGCGGGAGGGTGGGGCACAGATACGCAGTATTTT. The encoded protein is CASGKGLAGGWGTDTQYF. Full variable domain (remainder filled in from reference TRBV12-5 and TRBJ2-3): DARVTQTPRHKVTEMGQEVTMRCQPILGHNTVFWYRQTMMQGLELLAYFRNRAPLDDSGMPKDRFSAEMPDATLATLKIQPSEPRDSAVYFCASGKGLAGGWGTDTQYFGPGTRLTVL.

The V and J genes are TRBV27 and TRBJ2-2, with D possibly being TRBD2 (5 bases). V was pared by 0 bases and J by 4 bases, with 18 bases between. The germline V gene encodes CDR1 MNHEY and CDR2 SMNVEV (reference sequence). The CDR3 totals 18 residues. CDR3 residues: CASSLSLKRGMPTGELFF. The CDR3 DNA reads TGTGCCAGCAGTTTATCTCTCAAACGGGGTATGCCCACCGGGGAGCTGTTTTTT.

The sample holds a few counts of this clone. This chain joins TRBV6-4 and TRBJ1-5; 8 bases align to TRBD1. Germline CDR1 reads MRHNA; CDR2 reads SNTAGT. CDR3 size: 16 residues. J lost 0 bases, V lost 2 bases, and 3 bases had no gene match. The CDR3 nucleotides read TGTGCCAGCAGTGACCCGACAGGGGATAGCAATCAGCCCCAGCATTTT. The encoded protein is CASSDPTGDSNQPQHF.

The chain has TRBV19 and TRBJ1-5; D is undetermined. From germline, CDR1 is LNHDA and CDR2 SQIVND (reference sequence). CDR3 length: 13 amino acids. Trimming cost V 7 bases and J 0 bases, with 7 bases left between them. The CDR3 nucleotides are TGTGCCAGTACAGGCAGTAGCAATCAGCCCCAGCATTTT. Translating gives CASTGSSNQPQHF.